What follows are 19 T cell receptor beta chains derived from one specimen sequenced in a study of blood T cells in healthy people across ages. A second PCR of 7 to 11 cycles used a sample-barcoded 5' primer and a J-beta primer mix. In TCRdb, the 5' RACE reads were re-called with MiXCR into one record per CDR3 protein. The sample shows approximately 690,000 distinct CDR3 sequences, 45% to 65% of them seen only once. What was sequenced was blood. Receptors were obtained from a man aged 60 to 75 in good health.

The V and J genes are TRBV5-1 and TRBJ2-3; 9 bases map to TRBD1. The CDR3 covers 14 residues. V was clipped by 7 bases and J by 5 bases; unmatched bases: 8. Germline values: CDR1 SGHRS, CDR2 YFSETQ. CDR3: CASGLRDREDTQYF. In nucleotides, the CDR3 is TGCGCCAGCGGACTCCGGGACAGGGAAGATACGCAGTATTTT.

The chain recombines TRBV5-1 with TRBJ2-1, with D possibly TRBD2 on 6 matching bases. The ends were cut back, 4 bases at V and 0 bases at J, with 17 bases in the middle. Germline V gives CDR1 SGHRS, CDR2 YFSETQ. This CDR3 is 17 amino acids long. CDR3 residues: CASSGGTPGFSYNEQFF. The CDR3 region has the DNA TGCGCCAGCAGCGGCGGGACTCCAGGATTCTCCTACAATGAGCAGTTCTTC.

The chain has TRBV29-1 and TRBJ2-5, with D tentatively TRBD1 or TRBD2 (5 bases each). The germline V and J ends were trimmed by 7 bases and 5 bases, with 17 bases remaining between them. Germline assignment: CDR1 SQVTM and CDR2 ANQGSEA. This CDR3 region has 13 residues. The CDR3 reads CSAGGLGTETQYF. CDR3 DNA: TGCAGCGCTGGAGGTTTAGGGACGGAGACCCAGTACTTC.

V gene TRBV6-1 combines with J gene TRBJ2-3; D gene unclear. The CDR3 runs 14 residues. V dropped 4 bases and J dropped 7 bases, with 15 bases sitting between them. Germline CDR1 MNHNS, CDR2 SASEGT. The chain's CDR3 is CASSGTFSRHTQYF. The CDR3, as DNA: TGTGCCAGCAGTGGGACCTTTAGTAGGCATACGCAGTATTTT.

This rearrangement joins TRBV6-5 to TRBJ1-6; possible D gene TRBD1, 6 bases. V lost 6 bases, J lost 0 bases, and 12 bases lay in between. Germline V gives CDR1 MNHEY, CDR2 SVGAGI. The CDR3 sequence is 16 residues long. The CDR3 region is CASRPDRSSYNSPLHF. CDR3 DNA: TGTGCCAGCAGGCCAGACAGGAGCTCCTATAATTCACCCCTCCACTTT.

The chain links TRBV11-2 to TRBJ2-5, with 10 positions matching TRBD2. In germline, CDR1 is SGHAT, CDR2 FQNNGV. This CDR3 has 15 amino acids. The V segment lost 4 bases and the J segment 0 bases; nucleotides outside the gene matches: 2. The CDR3 protein is CASSYGLADQETQYF. CDR3 in DNA: TGTGCCAGCAGCTACGGACTAGCGGACCAAGAGACCCAGTACTTC.

The rearrangement links TRBV4-2 to TRBJ2-1, with 12 positions matching TRBD2. The junction had 5 bases not matched to a gene; V was cut back by 0 bases and J by 8 bases. The germline gives CDR1 LGHNA, CDR2 YNFKEQ. This CDR3 spans 16 amino acids. The CDR3 DNA sequence: TGTGCCAGCAGCCAAGAAACTAGCGGGGGGTTCGATGAGCAGTTCTTC. Translated, it gives CASSQETSGGFDEQFF.

The chain recombines TRBV18 with TRBJ2-5, with D maybe TRBD1 (6 bases). From germline, CDR1 is KGHSH and CDR2 LQKENI. The V end was cut by 6 bases, the J end by 3 bases, with 11 bases between. This CDR3 has 13 residues. CDR3 nucleotide sequence: TGTGCCAGCTCGCGAAGACAGGAAGAGACCCAGTACTTC. Translation gives CASSRRQEETQYF. Full variable domain (missing parts from reference TRBV18 and TRBJ2-5): NAGVMQNPRHLVRRRGQEARLRCSPMKGHSHVYWYRQLPEEGLKFMVYLQKENIIDESGMPKERFSAEFPKEGPSILRIQQVVRGDSAAYFCASSRRQEETQYFGPGTRLLVL.

Notes on this clonotype: Germline and junction disagree at one end, which may indicate a read error. This chain joins TRBV6-5 and TRBJ2-1, with 11 bases fitting TRBD1. This CDR3 comprises 14 residues. Germline lookup yields CDR1 MNHEY and CDR2 SVGAGI. In nucleotides, the CDR3 is TGTGCCATCAGTCCGGGACAGGGGGAGAATGAGCAGTTCTTC. Protein product: CAISPGQGENEQFF.

The J gene is TRBJ2-7, the V gene TRBV21-1; the D call TRBD2 from the table was never checked on the DNA. TRBV21-1 is shown as a pseudogene. The CDR3 loop spans 13 amino acids. The CDR3 protein is CASSKSPRDEQYF. CDR3 in DNA: TGTGCCAGCAGCAAAAGTCCGAGGGACGAGCAGTACTTC.

The gene calls are TRBV5-6 and TRBJ2-3; the D call may be TRBD1 or TRBD2 (5 bases each). Deletions cut 4 bases from V and 2 bases from J, with 17 bases between. Germline V gene sequence: CDR1 SGHDT, CDR2 YYEEEE. The CDR3 runs 16 residues. In nucleotides, the CDR3 is TGTGCCAGCAGCACGGGACCTCCGGGGCACACAGATACGCAGTATTTT. This codes for CASSTGPPGHTDTQYF. Based on the CDR3 plus reference TRBV5-6 and TRBJ2-3, the full variable domain is DAGVTQSPTHLIKTRGQQVTLRCSPKSGHDTVSWYQQALGQGPQFIFQYYEEEERQRGNFPDRFSGHQFPNYSSELNVNALLLGDSALYLCASSTGPPGHTDTQYFGPGTRLTVL.

The rearrangement uses TRBV7-9 and TRBJ1-5; D gene uncertain. CDR1 is SEHNR, CDR2 FQNEAQ, per germline (reference sequence). The CDR3 runs to 16 residues. The V end lost 5 bases, the J end lost 1 base, and 15 bases lay between the germline ends. In DNA, the CDR3 is TGTGCCAGCAGCCGTCAACCCGGGGAGAGCAATCAGCCCCAGCATTTT. Protein: CASSRQPGESNQPQHF. The complete variable domain, with remaining parts taken from reference TRBV7-9 and TRBJ1-5, reads DTGVSQNPRHKITKRGQNVTFRCDPISEHNRLYWYRQTLGQGPEFLTYFQNEAQLEKSRLLSDRFSAERPKGSFSTLEIQRTEQGDSAMYLCASSRQPGESNQPQHFGDGTRLSIL.

The rearrangement links TRBV20-1 to TRBJ2-3; the D gene is possibly TRBD2 (6 bases). The CDR3 extends over 14 amino acids. Germline V gives CDR1 DFQATT, CDR2 SNEGSKA (reference sequence). V shed 6 bases and J shed 1 base, with 14 bases lying between them. Here the CDR3 DNA reads TGCAGTGCCGCATCTAGCGTGGGCACAGATACGCAGTATTTT. Its translation is CSAASSVGTDTQYF.

This clonotype occurred a few times. This CDR3 reads CASSLASGGSPLHF. The CDR3 region has the DNA TGCGCCAGCAGCTTGGCCTCAGGTGGATCACCCCTCCACTTT. This chain connects TRBV5-1 to TRBJ1-6; D is uncertain. Trimming took 0 bases from V and 10 from J, leaving 11 bases between them. The CDR3 is made up of 14 amino acids. Germline V gene lookup returns CDR1 SGHRS and CDR2 YFSETQ.

This sequence joins TRBV5-1 and TRBJ2-4, with 9 bases fitting TRBD1. CDR1 SGHRS and CDR2 YFSETQ come from the germline V gene. The CDR3 is 15 residues long. The V segment lost 0 bases and the J segment 8 bases; nucleotides outside the gene matches: 6. The CDR3 DNA sequence: TGCGCCAGCAGCTTGGTGGCGTGGGACAGGGACATTCAGTACTTC. Its translation is CASSLVAWDRDIQYF.

CDR3 nucleotide sequence: TGCAGTGCTCTAAGAACTAGCGGGACAGGGTCAGATACGCAGTATTTT. Amino acid sequence: CSALRTSGTGSDTQYF. The rearrangement joins TRBV20-1 to TRBJ2-3, with D maybe TRBD2 (10 bases). The CDR3 consists of 16 residues. The V gene's germline CDR1 is DFQATT and CDR2 SNEGSKA (reference sequence). V was trimmed by 5 bases and J by 4 bases, leaving 22 bases between them.

This chain connects TRBV5-1 to TRBJ2-5; 7 nucleotides agree with TRBD1. Trimming took 6 bases from V and 2 from J; bases not matched to a gene: 7. The CDR3 is 14 residues long. Germline V gene lookup returns CDR1 SGHRS and CDR2 YFSETQ. The CDR3 sequence is CASKPGQTQETQYF. In nucleotides, the CDR3 is TGCGCCAGCAAACCGGGACAGACTCAAGAGACCCAGTACTTC.

Details on this clonotype: One end of the junction varies from germline; a read error may be responsible. This chain uses TRBV5-1 with TRBJ2-7, with TRBD1 matching over 9 bases. CDR3 length: 12 residues. The germline V gene encodes CDR1 SGHRS and CDR2 YFSETQ. This CDR3 is CASRLDRGEQYF. For the CDR3, the DNA is TGCGCCAGCAGATTGGACAGGGGAGAGCAGTACTTC.

This clonotype was recorded a few times. This may be a read error: a much more frequent sequence differs by one nucleotide. This rearrangement joins TRBV20-1 to TRBJ2-7; possibly TRBD2 for D (5 bases). V was cut by 3 bases and J by 6 bases, with 24 bases left in between. From germline, CDR1 is DFQATT and CDR2 SNEGSKA (reference sequence). This CDR3 comprises 16 residues. The CDR3 sequence: CSARDPRRAETREQYF. The CDR3 region has the DNA TGCAGTGCTAGGGATCCTAGGCGAGCGGAGACGCGCGAGCAGTACTTC.